The 8 T cell receptor beta chains listed next were all sequenced from one sample in a study of cytomegalovirus exposure and HLA in healthy donors. The PCR ran on 60 Vbeta and 13 Jbeta primers. The table came from immunoSEQ multiplex PCR; TCRdb's copy has only in-frame clones and leaves some out. Of some 120,000 clones listed, about four fifths are singletons. Material: PBMCs. Receptors originate from a woman aged 45-60 years in good health and CMV-seropositive.

The gene calls are TRBV30 and TRBJ1-1; 8 nucleotides agree with TRBD1. CDR3 size: 13 residues. J gave up 11 bases and V 1 base, and 9 bases lay outside the gene matches. Germline V gene data show CDR1 as GTSNPN and CDR2 as SVGIG (reference sequence). The CDR3 is CAWSDQGARMAFF. CDR3 DNA: TGTGCCTGGAGTGATCAGGGGGCGCGAATGGCTTTCTTT. The complete variable domain, with remaining parts taken from reference TRBV30 and TRBJ1-1, reads SQTIHQWPATLVQPVGSPLSLECTVEGTSNPNLYWYRQAAGRGLQLLFYSVGIGQISSEVPQNLSASRPQDRQFILSSKKLLLSDSGFYLCAWSDQGARMAFFGQGTRLTVV.

The chain uses TRBV7-6 and TRBJ2-5; 9 bases are a match to TRBD2. The CDR3 loop spans 16 amino acids. CDR1 SGHVS and CDR2 FNYEAQ come from the germline V gene. Trimming cost V 2 bases and J 2 bases; bases outside gene matches: 6. CDR3 sequence reads: CASSLLRREGQETQYF. CDR3 nucleotide sequence: TGTGCCAGCAGCTTACTACGGCGGGAGGGACAAGAGACCCAGTACTTC. Full variable domain (outside the CDR3, taken from reference TRBV7-6 and TRBJ2-5): GAGVSQSPRYKVTKRGQDVALRCDPISGHVSLYWYRQALGQGPEFLTYFNYEAQQDKSGLPNDRFSAERPEGSISTLTIQRTEQRDSAMYRCASSLLRREGQETQYFGPGTRLLVL.

This clone appeared once. The chain recombines TRBV30 with TRBJ1-1, with TRBD1 identical over 8 bases. The V gene end was trimmed by 3 bases and the J gene end by 3 bases; junction bases not matched to a gene: 6. Per germline, CDR1 GTSNPN and CDR2 SVGIG (reference sequence). This CDR3 comprises 14 residues. This chain's CDR3 is CAWRKDRADTEAFF. The CDR3 DNA reads as TGTGCCTGGAGGAAGGACAGGGCGGACACTGAAGCTTTCTTT.

V is TRBV5-4 and J is TRBJ1-2; TRBD1 agrees at 7 bases. Germline trimming cut 4 bases from V and 5 bases from J; bases unmatched to any gene: 11. CDR1 is SGHNT, CDR2 YYREEE, per germline (reference sequence). The length of the CDR3 is 15 residues. The CDR3 nucleotides are TGTGCCAGCAGCGTGGCTGACAGGGTGGGGTATGGCTACACCTTC. Translated: CASSVADRVGYGYTF.

The J gene is TRBJ1-2, the V gene TRBV7-8, with a weak D call TRBD1 (5 bases). Deletions cut 8 bases from V and 7 bases from J, with 14 bases between. Per germline, CDR1 SGHVS and CDR2 FQNEAQ. The CDR3 runs to 12 residues. This CDR3 reads CASVGTTGGYTF. The CDR3 DNA follows: TGTGCCAGCGTAGGGACTACGGGTGGCTACACCTTC.

Only a few counts were recorded for this clone. The J gene is TRBJ1-1, the V gene TRBV4-1, with D possibly being TRBD1 (5 bases). This CDR3 contains 14 residues. Germline V gives CDR1 MGHRA, CDR2 YSYEKL. Trimming removed 4 bases from V and 1 base from J, with 10 bases in between. CDR3 in DNA: TGCGCCAGCAGCCCTTGGGACTCGAACACTGAAGCTTTCTTT. The encoded protein is CASSPWDSNTEAFF.

This clone occurred a few times. The gene calls are TRBV2 and TRBJ2-5, with D hard to call. Trimming shortened V by 6 bases and J by 4 bases, and 6 bases separated the two germline ends. CDR3 length equals 11 residues. Germline lookup yields CDR1 SNHLY and CDR2 FYNNEI. The CDR3 reads CASRPGETQYF. The CDR3 DNA is TGTGCCAGCAGACCAGGAGAGACCCAGTACTTC.

The chain combines TRBV5-8 with TRBJ2-1; the match to TRBD2 covers 13 bases. Germline V gene lookup returns CDR1 SGHTS and CDR2 YDEGEE. CDR3 length equals 16 residues. The J segment lost 9 bases and the V segment lost 4 bases, leaving 10 bases of the junction unmatched. CDR3 loop: CASSAETSGRGLEQFF. The CDR3 nucleotides read TGTGCCAGCAGCGCAGAAACTAGCGGGAGGGGTCTTGAGCAGTTCTTC. Full variable domain (remainder filled in from reference TRBV5-8 and TRBJ2-1): EAGVTQSPTHLIKTRGQQATLRCSPISGHTSVYWYQQALGLGLQFLLWYDEGEERNRGNFPPRFSGRQFPNYSSELNVNALELEDSALYLCASSAETSGRGLEQFFGPGTRLTVL.